Listed below are T cell receptor beta chains from one sample, sequenced in a study of cytomegalovirus exposure and HLA in healthy donors. Clones were sequenced by immunoSEQ multiplex PCR, and TCRdb holds only the in-frame ones, with some missing. The sample shows about 100,000 clones, roughly 77% of them seen only once. Sequencing input: PBMCs. The receptors here all came from a man aged 30 to 45 in good health and CMV-seronegative. CDR3s include the opening cysteine and the closing phenylalanine or tryptophan. Each record gives: CDR3 DNA, CDR3 protein, clone size, V gene, J gene, D gene. A D gene is named only where the DNA matches it firmly. Part of the rows lack a size; the others show once, few, many or a class for expanded clones.

TGTGCCAGCAGCCGGAAATGGGGACAGGAGAACTATGGCTACACCTTC	CASSRKWGQENYGYTF	-	TRBV5-4	TRBJ1-2	TRBD1
TGTGCCAGCAGCTCGGTCAGAGGAGCCGCGAACACCGGGGAGCTGTTTTTT	CASSSVRGAANTGELFF	-	TRBV7-2	TRBJ2-2	-
TGCGCCAGCAGCCGCGGCATGAACACTGAAGCTTTCTTT	CASSRGMNTEAFF	-	TRBV4-1	TRBJ1-1	-
TGTGCCAGCAGTTCCGGGACAAACACCGGGGAGCTGTTTTTT	CASSSGTNTGELFF	-	TRBV6-5	TRBJ2-2	-
TGTGCCAGCAGTGATACTAGCGCTAGCACAGATACGCAGTATTTT	CASSDTSASTDTQYF	-	TRBV6-4	TRBJ2-3	TRBD2
TGTGCCAGCAGCTTGAGACAGGGGATGGGGTCACCCCTCCACTTT	CASSLRQGMGSPLHF	-	TRBV16	TRBJ1-6	TRBD1
TGTGCCAGCAGCTTAGAGAGCGGCCCAGCCCGGTATTTT	CASSLESGPARYF	-	TRBV7-2	TRBJ2-3	-
TGTGCCAGCAGCTTGGGGGGGCCGGGACAGGTTAGCAATCAGCCCCAGCATTTT	CASSLGGPGQVSNQPQHF	-	TRBV5-5	TRBJ1-5	TRBD1
TGTGCCAGCAGCCCAGGGGTCTCCTACAATGAGCAGTTCTTC	CASSPGVSYNEQFF	few	TRBV6-5	TRBJ2-1	-
TGTGCCAGCAGTGTGGGGAGGGAAATCGTCTACGAGCAGTACTTC	CASSVGREIVYEQYF	-	TRBV5-6	TRBJ2-7	TRBD2
TGTGCCAGCAGTTTGTTAAGGACAGAACTCTATGGCTACACCTTC	CASSLLRTELYGYTF	-	TRBV28	TRBJ1-2	-
TGTGCCAGCAGCCTACAGGGAACCGGGGAGCTGTTTTTT	CASSLQGTGELFF	-	TRBV11-2	TRBJ2-2	-
TGTGCCAGCAGTTTGGACAGGACGTACACAGATACGCAGTATTTT	CASSLDRTYTDTQYF	-	TRBV5-4	TRBJ2-3	TRBD1
TGCAGTGCCCTGTACACAGATACGCAGTATTTT	CSALYTDTQYF	-	TRBV20-1	TRBJ2-3	-
TGTGCCAGCAGTTACGTGCCAGGACAAAACACCGGGGAGCTGTTTTTT	CASSYVPGQNTGELFF	-	TRBV6-6	TRBJ2-2	-
TGTGCCAGCCGGGTGACAGGGGTAATTAGTGAGCAGTTCTTC	CASRVTGVISEQFF	-	TRBV6-1	TRBJ2-1	TRBD1
TGTGCCACCAGTATTACAGTAGCTAACTATGGCTACACCTTC	CATSITVANYGYTF	-	TRBV15	TRBJ1-2	-
TGTGCCTGCCCCGCGGGACAGTCGAACTACGAGCAGTACTTC	CACPAGQSNYEQYF	-	TRBV30	TRBJ2-7	-
TGTGCCACCAGCAGTTACAGGGGGCACACTGAAGCTTTCTTT	CATSSYRGHTEAFF	few	TRBV15	TRBJ1-1	TRBD1
TGTGCCAGCAGCCCCCTAGGGGAACATGAAAAACTGTTTTTT	CASSPLGEHEKLFF	-	TRBV28	TRBJ1-4	-
TGTGCCAGCAGCTTAATGGCCGGGACAGGGTTTAATTCACCCCTCCACTTT	CASSLMAGTGFNSPLHF	medium-sized	TRBV27	TRBJ1-6	TRBD1
TGCGCCAGCAGCTTTCAGGGGGGAGCCCAGCCCCAGCATTTT	CASSFQGGAQPQHF	-	TRBV5-1	TRBJ1-5	TRBD1
TGTGCCAGCAGCCTCATCGGGACTCCCTCAGGCAATGAGCAGTTCTTC	CASSLIGTPSGNEQFF	-	TRBV14	TRBJ2-1	-
TGTGCCAGCAGTGGCGGGACGTCCGAAGCTTTCTTT	CASSGGTSEAFF	few	TRBV25-1	TRBJ1-1	-
TGTGCCAGCAGCTTTGAGGGGGCGGGGGGAGAGACCCAGTACTTC	CASSFEGAGGETQYF	-	TRBV11-2	TRBJ2-5	-
TGCAGCGTTGAATGGACCCAGGGACTCCGCACAGATACGCAGTATTTT	CSVEWTQGLRTDTQYF	-	TRBV29-1	TRBJ2-3	-
TGTGCCAGCAGCTGGATTACAGGGTACGGCACAGATACGCAGTATTTT	CASSWITGYGTDTQYF	-	TRBV7-9	TRBJ2-3	-
TGCGCCAGCAGCTTGGAGGCTAGCGTATACACCGGGGAGCTGTTTTTT	CASSLEASVYTGELFF	once	TRBV5-1	TRBJ2-2	-
TGTGCCAGCTCCTTACAGGGTTTGGGCAATCAGCCCCAGCATTTT	CASSLQGLGNQPQHF	-	TRBV18	TRBJ1-5	-